This TCR beta chain originates from a study of T cells after yellow fever vaccination. The CDR3 has 14 residues. Germline V gives CDR1 SGHNT, CDR2 YYREEE (reference sequence). The trim removed 3 bases at V and 6 bases at J, leaving 9 bases unmatched. This clonotype was detected many times. TCRdb redid the calling of the 5' RACE reads with MiXCR, one entry per CDR3 protein. This table holds 250,000 or so distinct CDR3 sequences, approximately 3.8% found once. This rearrangement joins TRBV5-4 to TRBJ2-7; TRBD2 matches at 7 bases. This material consisted of PBMCs, taken 15 days after the yellow fever booster vaccination. This clonotype originated in a man between 18 and 29 years old who received the YFV17D yellow fever vaccine. The CDR3 loop reads CASSWEGGSPEQYV. CDR3 nucleotide sequence: TGTGCCAGCAGCTGGGAGGGAGGTTCGCCCGAGCAGTACGTC.